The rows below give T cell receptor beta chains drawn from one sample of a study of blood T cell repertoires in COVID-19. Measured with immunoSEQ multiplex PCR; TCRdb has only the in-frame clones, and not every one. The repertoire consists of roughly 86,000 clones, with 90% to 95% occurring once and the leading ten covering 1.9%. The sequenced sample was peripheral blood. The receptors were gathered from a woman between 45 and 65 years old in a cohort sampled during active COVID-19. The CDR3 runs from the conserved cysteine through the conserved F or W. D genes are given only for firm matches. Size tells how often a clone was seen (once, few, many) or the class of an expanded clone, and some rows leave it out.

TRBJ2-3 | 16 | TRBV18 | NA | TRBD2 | TGTGCCAGCTCACCAAATGGCGGGAGAATCTCAGATACGCAGTATTTT | CASSPNGGRISDTQYF
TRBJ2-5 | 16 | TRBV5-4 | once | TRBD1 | TGTGCCAGCAGCAACCGAAGGACAGGGGGTGAAGAGACCCAGTACTTC | CASSNRRTGGEETQYF
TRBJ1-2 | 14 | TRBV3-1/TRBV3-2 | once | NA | TGTGCCAGCAGCCAAGGAGGTCAGTACTATGGCTACACCTTC | CASSQGGQYYGYTF
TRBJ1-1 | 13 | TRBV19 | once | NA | TGTGCCAGTAGTGAGACCAGGGGCCTTGAAGCTTTCTTT | CASSETRGLEAFF
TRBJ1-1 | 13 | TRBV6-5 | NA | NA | TGTGCCAGCTTTTGGGAGGTGAACACTGAAGCTTTCTTT | CASFWEVNTEAFF
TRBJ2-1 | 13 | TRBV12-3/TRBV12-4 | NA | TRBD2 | TGTGCCAGCGGACTAGCGGGAGATCGTGAGCAGTTCTTC | CASGLAGDREQFF
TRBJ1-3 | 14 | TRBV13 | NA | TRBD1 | TGTGCCAGCAGCTTCTTGACAGGGGTAAACACCATATATTTT | CASSFLTGVNTIYF
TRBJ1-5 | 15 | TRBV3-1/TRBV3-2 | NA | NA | TGTGCCAGCAGCCAAATGGGACAAGGCAATCAGCCCCAGCATTTT | CASSQMGQGNQPQHF
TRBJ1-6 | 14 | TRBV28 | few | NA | TGTGCCAGCATAAGCGGCGCAGGTAATTCACCCCTCCACTTT | CASISGAGNSPLHF
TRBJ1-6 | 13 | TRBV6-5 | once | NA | TGTGCCAGCGGACGGCCGGGGGAGACACCCCTCCACTTT | CASGRPGETPLHF
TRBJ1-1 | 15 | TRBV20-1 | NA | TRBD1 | TGCAGTGCGAGTCCTGGACAGGGAGGGAACACTGAAGCTTTCTTT | CSASPGQGGNTEAFF
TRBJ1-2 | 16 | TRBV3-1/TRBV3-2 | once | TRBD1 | TGTGCCAGCAGCCAGAGGGGACAGGGATTGGTGGGTGGCTACACCTTC | CASSQRGQGLVGGYTF
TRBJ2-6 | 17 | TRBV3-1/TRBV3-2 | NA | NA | TGTGCCAGCAGCCACTCGGGTGTGAGGTCCGGGGCCAACGTCCTGACTTTC | CASSHSGVRSGANVLTF
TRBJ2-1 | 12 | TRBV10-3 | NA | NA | TGTGCCATCGCCGCGACTTCCGATGAGCAGTTCTTC | CAIAATSDEQFF
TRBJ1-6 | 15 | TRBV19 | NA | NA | TGTGCCAGTAGTATAACAGGATCACGTAATTCACCCCTCCACTTT | CASSITGSRNSPLHF
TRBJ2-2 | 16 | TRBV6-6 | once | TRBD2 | TGTGCCAGCAGTTACGTGCGGGGGGCCTACACCGGGGAGCTGTTTTTT | CASSYVRGAYTGELFF
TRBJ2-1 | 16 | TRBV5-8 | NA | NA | TGTGCCAGCAGCTTGGACGTGTCGCGAACCTACAATGAGCAGTTCTTC | CASSLDVSRTYNEQFF
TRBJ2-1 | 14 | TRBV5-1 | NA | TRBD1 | TGCGCCAGCAGAGACAGGGTATCCCACAATGAGCAGTTCTTC | CASRDRVSHNEQFF
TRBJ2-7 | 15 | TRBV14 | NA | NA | TGTGCCAGCAGCCCTACCCGGACAGCCTCCTACGAGCAGTACTTC | CASSPTRTASYEQYF
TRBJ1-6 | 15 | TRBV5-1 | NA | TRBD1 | TGCGCCAGCAGCTTGAAGGGACAGGGGGGTTCACCCCTCCACTTT | CASSLKGQGGSPLHF
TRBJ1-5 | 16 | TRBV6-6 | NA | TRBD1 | TGTGCCAGCAGTTACGGGACAGGAGAGGGCAATCAGCCCCAGCATTTT | CASSYGTGEGNQPQHF